A selection of T cell receptor beta chains follows, all from one sample in a study of cytomegalovirus exposure and HLA in healthy donors. The method was immunoSEQ multiplex PCR; TCRdb's version includes in-frame clones alone and lacks a portion of them. Here the sample spans 150,000 to 200,000 clones, roughly 70% being singletons. Sequenced sample: PBMCs. Receptor source: a woman aged 40 to 50 in good health and CMV-seropositive. Both conserved end residues are part of each CDR3. D genes are given only for firm matches. Expanded clones get a size class; other rows say once, few or many, or leave the size out.

size	D	V	J	CDR3	DNA
-	TRBD2	TRBV4-1	TRBJ2-3	CASSGQLGGGPDTQYF	TGCGCCAGCAGCGGCCAATTGGGCGGGGGACCAGATACGCAGTATTTT
-	-	TRBV25-1	TRBJ2-3	CASSELSETDTQYF	TGTGCCAGCAGTGAATTGAGTGAGACAGATACGCAGTATTTT
-	-	TRBV27	TRBJ2-1	CASSLLLAGFNNEQFF	TGTGCCAGCAGTTTACTATTGGCGGGATTTAACAATGAGCAGTTCTTC
-	TRBD2	TRBV4-2	TRBJ2-3	CASSQGASGGAIDTQYF	TGTGCCAGCAGCCAAGGGGCTAGCGGGGGGGCCATAGATACGCAGTATTTT
-	-	TRBV2	TRBJ1-5	CASTPQSNQPQHF	TGTGCCAGCACCCCCCAGTCGAATCAGCCCCAGCATTTT
-	TRBD2	TRBV6-6	TRBJ2-3	CASVERGGSTDTQYF	TGTGCCAGCGTGGAGCGGGGGGGTAGCACAGATACGCAGTATTTT
-	TRBD1	TRBV7-2	TRBJ1-2	CASRPPGQNYGYTF	TGTGCCAGCAGACCTCCGGGACAGAACTATGGCTACACCTTC
-	-	TRBV6-5	TRBJ1-5	CASSYSLSQPQHF	TGTGCCAGCAGTTACTCGCTGAGTCAGCCCCAGCATTTT
-	-	TRBV2	TRBJ2-3	CASSAYSNTDTQYF	TGTGCCAGCAGTGCTTACAGTAACACAGATACGCAGTATTTT
few	-	TRBV5-1	TRBJ2-3	CASSFLGASDTQYF	TGCGCCAGCAGCTTTTTAGGGGCGTCAGATACGCAGTATTTT
-	-	TRBV6-6	TRBJ1-2	CATQTDYGYTF	TGTGCCACCCAGACAGACTATGGCTACACCTTC
-	TRBD1	TRBV9	TRBJ1-1	CASTRGTGVTEAFF	TGTGCCAGCACCAGGGGGACAGGGGTCACTGAAGCTTTCTTT
-	TRBD1	TRBV9	TRBJ1-4	CASSLTGEAGKLFF	TGTGCCAGCAGTCTAACAGGGGAGGCGGGAAAACTGTTTTTT
-	-	TRBV4-3	TRBJ2-1	CASSQDTTDGSYNEQFF	TGCGCCAGCAGCCAAGATACGACTGACGGTTCCTACAATGAGCAGTTCTTC
-	-	TRBV7-2	TRBJ1-1	CASSWDWTEAFF	TGTGCCAGCAGCTGGGACTGGACTGAAGCTTTCTTT
-	TRBD2	TRBV10-1	TRBJ2-7	CASSEMTSGYTYEQYF	TGCGCCAGCAGTGAGATGACTAGCGGCTACACCTACGAGCAGTACTTC
-	-	TRBV25-1	TRBJ2-7	CASSESQGVSYEQYF	TGTGCCAGCAGTGAATCACAGGGCGTCTCCTACGAGCAGTACTTC
-	-	TRBV7-2	TRBJ2-3	CASSLATGIRRDTQYF	TGTGCCAGCAGCTTAGCAACAGGGATACGTCGAGATACGCAGTATTTT
once	TRBD2	TRBV7-9	TRBJ2-1	CASSFPSGRAPEQFF	TGTGCCAGCAGCTTCCCTAGCGGGAGGGCCCCTGAGCAGTTCTTC
-	TRBD2	TRBV7-2	TRBJ2-2	CASSPPGLASAGELFF	TGTGCCAGCAGCCCTCCGGGACTAGCTTCCGCCGGGGAGCTGTTTTTT
-	-	TRBV7-3	TRBJ2-5	CASSWDFRETQYF	TGTGCCAGCAGCTGGGACTTCCGTGAGACCCAGTACTTC
-	TRBD1	TRBV7-2	TRBJ1-5	CASSLGRGPQPQHF	TGTGCCAGCAGCTTAGGCAGGGGGCCCCAGCCCCAGCATTTT
-	-	TRBV2	TRBJ1-6	CASSPRTTGSPLHF	TGTGCCAGCAGTCCCCGAACGACAGGTTCACCCCTCCACTTT
-	TRBD2	TRBV7-2	TRBJ2-1	CASSLGLTSAYNEQFF	TGTGCCAGCAGCTTAGGTCTGACTAGCGCCTACAATGAGCAGTTCTTC
few	-	TRBV28	TRBJ2-7	CASSLPRHRASSYEQYF	TGTGCCAGCAGCCTCCCTCGTCACAGGGCTAGCTCCTACGAGCAGTACTTC
-	TRBD2	TRBV6-5	TRBJ2-1	CASSSSRTRNNEQFF	TGTGCCAGCAGTTCCTCCCGGACTAGAAACAATGAGCAGTTCTTC
-	TRBD2	TRBV5-1	TRBJ2-1	CASSSLAGGPDEQFF	TGCGCCAGCAGCTCACTAGCGGGAGGGCCGGATGAGCAGTTCTTC
-	-	TRBV7-9	TRBJ2-5	CSSSFFPGTQYF	TGTTCCAGCAGCTTTTTCCCAGGGACCCAGTACTTC
-	-	TRBV19	TRBJ2-1	CASSMGRTLNNQNEQFF	TGTGCCAGTAGTATGGGCCGGACTCTCAACAATCAAAATGAGCAGTTCTTC
few	TRBD1	TRBV6-5	TRBJ2-5	CASSRDRGGETQYF	TGTGCCAGCAGCCGAGACAGGGGTGGAGAGACCCAGTACTTC
-	TRBD2	TRBV5-1	TRBJ2-1	CASSPAAGGPSFEQFF	TGCGCCAGCAGCCCCGCAGCGGGGGGGCCGTCCTTTGAGCAGTTCTTC
-	TRBD1	TRBV19	TRBJ1-2	CASSISVWGQDYGYTF	TGTGCCAGTAGTATTTCCGTCTGGGGACAGGACTATGGCTACACCTTC
-	-	TRBV7-3	TRBJ2-7	CASSLGRGEQYF	TGTGCCAGCAGCTTAGGCAGGGGCGAGCAGTACTTC
once	-	TRBV7-9	TRBJ1-2	CASSLGTDTHYGYTF	TGTGCCAGCAGCTTAGGGACAGACACCCACTATGGCTACACCTTC
-	-	TRBV18	TRBJ1-3	CASSPGSGNTIYF	TGTGCCAGCTCACCAGGGAGCGGAAACACCATATATTTT
few	TRBD2	TRBV9	TRBJ2-1	CASSFGTSAYNEQFF	TGTGCCAGCAGCTTTGGGACTAGCGCCTACAATGAGCAGTTCTTC
-	TRBD2	TRBV7-6	TRBJ2-1	CASSSSGHYNEQFF	TGTGCCAGCAGCTCTAGCGGCCACTACAATGAGCAGTTCTTC
-	TRBD1	TRBV6-1	TRBJ1-5	CASSGTGDWPQNF	TGTGCCAGCAGTGGGACAGGCGATTGGCCCCAGAATTTT
-	TRBD2	TRBV7-6	TRBJ2-7	CASSLGEGSYEQYF	TGTGCCAGCAGCTTAGGGGAGGGATCCTACGAGCAGTACTTC
-	-	TRBV4-1	TRBJ1-1	CASSRPVLNTEAFF	TGCGCCAGCAGCCGCCCGGTTCTCAACACTGAAGCTTTCTTT
once	-	TRBV7-2	TRBJ2-3	CASSPPPADTQYF	TGTGCCAGCAGCCCACCGCCGGCAGATACGCAGTATTTT
few	-	TRBV7-9	TRBJ2-3	CASSHYRDSTDTQYF	TGTGCCAGCAGCCATTACAGAGATAGCACAGATACGCAGTATTTT
-	-	TRBV15	TRBJ2-3	CATSREVSVSTDTQYF	TGTGCCACCAGCAGAGAGGTATCAGTTTCCACAGATACGCAGTATTTT
few	TRBD1	TRBV19	TRBJ2-4	CASRLNRGLQYF	TGTGCCAGTAGACTGAACAGGGGGTTACAGTACTTC
-	TRBD2	TRBV11-2	TRBJ2-1	CASSSIAGAGNEQFF	TGTGCCAGCAGCTCGATAGCGGGGGCGGGCAATGAGCAGTTCTTC
-	-	TRBV15	TRBJ2-3	CATSRGSGTQYF	TGTGCCACCAGCAGAGGGTCGGGTACGCAGTATTTT
few	-	TRBV28	TRBJ2-3	CATQEGDTQYF	TGTGCCACCCAAGAGGGAGATACGCAGTATTTT
-	TRBD1	TRBV28	TRBJ1-6	CASTDLGQGESPLHF	TGTGCCAGCACCGACCTCGGACAGGGGGAATCACCCCTCCACTTT
-	-	TRBV29-1	TRBJ2-1	CKGGTYNEQFF	TGCAAGGGCGGGACTTACAATGAGCAGTTCTTC
-	-	TRBV28	TRBJ1-1	CASSRPGHAAEAFF	TGTGCCAGCAGTCGACCGGGACATGCAGCTGAAGCTTTCTTT
-	TRBD1	TRBV19	TRBJ2-3	CAAGETGGSDTQYF	TGTGCCGCGGGGGAGACAGGGGGCTCGGATACGCAGTATTTT
-	TRBD1	TRBV6-6	TRBJ2-2	CASSYHDRVAGELFF	TGTGCCAGCAGTTACCATGACAGGGTGGCCGGGGAGCTGTTTTTT